This TCR beta chain was identified during a study of metastatic and nonmetastatic thyroid tumors. Study-wide background: Repertoire comparison spanned blood and tumor or nodule tissue of malignant and benign thyroid patients.

Trimming pared 5 bases from V and 2 bases from J, leaving 10 bases between. The CDR3 totals 13 residues. Per germline, CDR1 SGHRS and CDR2 YFSETQ. With respect to this clone: What it binds is not known.

Study-level points and caveats: Reportedly, malignant thyroid tumors had significantly higher TCR beta diversity than benign nodules, in blood and tumor.

None of the patients had undergone any treatment ahead of thyroid surgery. Original handling: Clinicopathological groups supplied CDR3 differences that were used to build a distant-metastasis classifier for papillary thyroid cancer. Using MiXCR, TCRdb re-called clones from the PCR reads. TCRdb's processing, not the authors' own work, is the source of the V and J calls. The sample records 15,000 or so clones, roughly a quarter being singletons. The sample comprised tumor tissue. V gene TRBV5-1 combines with J gene TRBJ1-2; D call uncertain. This receptor was obtained from a female donor with papillary thyroid cancer or a benign thyroid nodule (not recorded which). Some clones in this sample may be carry-over from other donors' samples. The DNA of the CDR3 is TGCGCCAGCAGTTCTGACGTCAACTATGGCTACACCTTC. Amino acids: CASSSDVNYGYTF.